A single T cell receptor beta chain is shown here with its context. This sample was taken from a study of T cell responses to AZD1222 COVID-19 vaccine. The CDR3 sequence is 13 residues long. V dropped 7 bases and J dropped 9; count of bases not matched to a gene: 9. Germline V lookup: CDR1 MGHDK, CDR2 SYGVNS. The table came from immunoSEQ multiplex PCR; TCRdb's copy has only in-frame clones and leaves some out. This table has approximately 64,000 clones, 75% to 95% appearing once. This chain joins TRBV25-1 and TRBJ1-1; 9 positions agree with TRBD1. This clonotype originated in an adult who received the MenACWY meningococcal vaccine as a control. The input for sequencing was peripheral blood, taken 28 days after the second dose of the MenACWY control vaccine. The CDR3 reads CASTPSGTGKAFF. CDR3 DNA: TGTGCCAGCACCCCGAGCGGGACAGGGAAAGCTTTCTTT.